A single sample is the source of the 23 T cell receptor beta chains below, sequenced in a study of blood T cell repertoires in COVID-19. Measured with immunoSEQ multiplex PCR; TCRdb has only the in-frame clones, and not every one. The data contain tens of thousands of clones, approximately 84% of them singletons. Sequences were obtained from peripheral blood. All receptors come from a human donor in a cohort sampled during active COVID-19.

The CDR3 here is CASSLPGNGANVLTF. In DNA, the CDR3 is TGCGCCAGCAGCTTGCCCGGGAATGGGGCCAACGTCCTGACTTTC. The chain couples TRBV5-1 to TRBJ2-6; D perhaps matches TRBD2 (5 bases). This CDR3 is 15 amino acids long. Trimming shortened V by 1 base and J by 3 bases, and 8 bases separated the two germline ends. CDR1 is SGHRS and CDR2 is YFSETQ in the germline V gene.

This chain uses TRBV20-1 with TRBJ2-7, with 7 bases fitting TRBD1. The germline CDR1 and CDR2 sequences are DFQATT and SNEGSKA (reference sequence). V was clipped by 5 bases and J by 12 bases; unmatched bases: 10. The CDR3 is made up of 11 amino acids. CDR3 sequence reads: CSASTGNQRYF. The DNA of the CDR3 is TGCAGTGCTTCGACAGGGAATCAGCGGTACTTC.

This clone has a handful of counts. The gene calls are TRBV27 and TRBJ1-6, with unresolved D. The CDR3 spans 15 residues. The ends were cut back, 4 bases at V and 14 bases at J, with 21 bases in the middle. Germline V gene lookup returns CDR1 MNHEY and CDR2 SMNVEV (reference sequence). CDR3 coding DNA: TGTGCCAGCAGTTCCATCTCCGGACTGGTCGTGGCCCTCCACTTT. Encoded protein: CASSSISGLVVALHF.

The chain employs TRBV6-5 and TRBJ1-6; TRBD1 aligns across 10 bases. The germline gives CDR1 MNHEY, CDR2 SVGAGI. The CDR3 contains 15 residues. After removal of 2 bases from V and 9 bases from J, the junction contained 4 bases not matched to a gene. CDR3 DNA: TGTGCCAGCAGTTACCGGGACAGGGGATTTTCACCCCTCCACTTT. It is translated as CASSYRDRGFSPLHF.

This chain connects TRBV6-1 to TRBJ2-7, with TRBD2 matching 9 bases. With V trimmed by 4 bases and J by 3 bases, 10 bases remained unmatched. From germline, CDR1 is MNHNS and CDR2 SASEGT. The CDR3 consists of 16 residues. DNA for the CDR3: TGTGCCAGCAGTGTAGTTTTCCTAGCGGGAATCTACGAGCAGTACTTC. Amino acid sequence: CASSVVFLAGIYEQYF.

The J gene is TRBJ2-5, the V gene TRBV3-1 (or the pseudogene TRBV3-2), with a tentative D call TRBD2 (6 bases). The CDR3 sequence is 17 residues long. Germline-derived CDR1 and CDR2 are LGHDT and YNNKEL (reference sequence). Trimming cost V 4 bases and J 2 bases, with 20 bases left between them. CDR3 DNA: TGTGCCAGCAGCCTTGGGAGGACCGGGGCAAGACAAGAGACCCAGTACTTC. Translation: CASSLGRTGARQETQYF.

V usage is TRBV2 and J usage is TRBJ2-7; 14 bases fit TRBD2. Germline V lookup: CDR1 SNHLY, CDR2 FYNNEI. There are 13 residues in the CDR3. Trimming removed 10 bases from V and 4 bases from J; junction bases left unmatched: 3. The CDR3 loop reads CATGTSGRYEQYF. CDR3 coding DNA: TGTGCCACTGGGACTAGCGGGAGATACGAGCAGTACTTC.

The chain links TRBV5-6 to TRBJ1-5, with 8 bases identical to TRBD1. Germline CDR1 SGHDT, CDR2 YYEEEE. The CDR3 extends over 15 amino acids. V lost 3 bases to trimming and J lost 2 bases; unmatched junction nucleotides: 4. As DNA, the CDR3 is TGTGCCAGCAGCTCCGACAGGGGCCGCAATCAGCCCCAGCATTTT. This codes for CASSSDRGRNQPQHF.

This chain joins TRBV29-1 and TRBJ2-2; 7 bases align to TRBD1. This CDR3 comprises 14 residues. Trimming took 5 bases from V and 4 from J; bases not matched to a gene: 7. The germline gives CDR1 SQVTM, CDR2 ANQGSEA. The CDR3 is CSVTTGISTGELFF. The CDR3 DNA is TGCAGCGTTACGACAGGGATCAGCACCGGGGAGCTGTTTTTT.

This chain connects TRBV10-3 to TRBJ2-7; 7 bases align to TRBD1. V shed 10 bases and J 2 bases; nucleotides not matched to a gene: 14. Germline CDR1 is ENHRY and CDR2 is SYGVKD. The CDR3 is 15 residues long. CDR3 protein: CATRDSQLGPYEQYF. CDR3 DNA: TGTGCCACAAGGGACAGCCAACTTGGACCCTACGAGCAGTACTTC.

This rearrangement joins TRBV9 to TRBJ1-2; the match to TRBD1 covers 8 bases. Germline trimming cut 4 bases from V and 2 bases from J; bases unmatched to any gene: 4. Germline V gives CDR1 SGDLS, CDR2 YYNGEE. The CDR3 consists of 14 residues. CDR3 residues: CASSLGQGNYGYTF. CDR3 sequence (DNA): TGTGCCAGCAGCTTAGGACAGGGAAACTATGGCTACACCTTC.

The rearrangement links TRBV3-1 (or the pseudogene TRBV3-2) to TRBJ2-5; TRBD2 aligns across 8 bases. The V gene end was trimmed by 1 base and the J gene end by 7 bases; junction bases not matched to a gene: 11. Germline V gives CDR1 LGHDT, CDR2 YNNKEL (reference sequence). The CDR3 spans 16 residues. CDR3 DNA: TGTGCCAGCAGCCAAGGGTTAGCGGGGACAAAGGGGACCCAGTACTTC. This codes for CASSQGLAGTKGTQYF.

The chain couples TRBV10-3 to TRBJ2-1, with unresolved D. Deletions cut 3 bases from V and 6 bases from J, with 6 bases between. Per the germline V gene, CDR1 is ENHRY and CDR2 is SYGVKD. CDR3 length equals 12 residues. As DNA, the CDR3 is TGTGCCATCAGTGATTTCGGCAATGAGCAGTTCTTC. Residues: CAISDFGNEQFF.

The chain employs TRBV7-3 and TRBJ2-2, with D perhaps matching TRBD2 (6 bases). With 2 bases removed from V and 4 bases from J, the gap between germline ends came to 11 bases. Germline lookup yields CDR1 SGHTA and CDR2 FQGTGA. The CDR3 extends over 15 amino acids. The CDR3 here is CASSLGGAGTGELFF. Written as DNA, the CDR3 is TGTGCCAGCAGCTTAGGAGGGGCGGGCACCGGGGAGCTGTTTTTT.

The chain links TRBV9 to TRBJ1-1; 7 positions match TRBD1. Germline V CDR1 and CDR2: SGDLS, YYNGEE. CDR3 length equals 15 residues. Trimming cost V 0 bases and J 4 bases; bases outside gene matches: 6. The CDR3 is CASSVAPQGSTEAFF. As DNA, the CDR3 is TGTGCCAGCAGCGTAGCTCCACAGGGGAGCACTGAAGCTTTCTTT.

The CDR3 DNA sequence: TGTGCCAGCACCCCGTCGACAGGGAGTTACGAGCAGTACTTC. It yields the protein CASTPSTGSYEQYF. The chain couples TRBV2 to TRBJ2-7; 7 nucleotides agree with TRBD1. CDR1 is SNHLY and CDR2 is FYNNEI in the germline V gene. Unmatched junction bases numbered 10, after V lost 7 bases and J lost 4 bases. CDR3 length: 14 amino acids.

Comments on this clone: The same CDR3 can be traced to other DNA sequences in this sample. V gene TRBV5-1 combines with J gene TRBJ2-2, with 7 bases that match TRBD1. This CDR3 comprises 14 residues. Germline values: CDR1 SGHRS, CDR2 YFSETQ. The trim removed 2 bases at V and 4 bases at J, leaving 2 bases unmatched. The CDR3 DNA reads TGCGCCAGCAGCTTTAGGGACAGCACCGGGGAGCTGTTTTTT. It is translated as CASSFRDSTGELFF.

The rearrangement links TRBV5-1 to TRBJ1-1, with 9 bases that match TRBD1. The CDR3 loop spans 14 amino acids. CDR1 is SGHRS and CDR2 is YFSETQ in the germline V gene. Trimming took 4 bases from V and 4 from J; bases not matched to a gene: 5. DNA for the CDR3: TGCGCCAGCAGCCAGGACAGGGGTTCCACTGAAGCTTTCTTT. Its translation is CASSQDRGSTEAFF.

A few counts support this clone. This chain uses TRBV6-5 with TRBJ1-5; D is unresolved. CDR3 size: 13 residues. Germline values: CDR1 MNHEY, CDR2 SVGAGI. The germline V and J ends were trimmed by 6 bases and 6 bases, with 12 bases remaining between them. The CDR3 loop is CASRAPTVQPQHF. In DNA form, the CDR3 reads TGTGCCAGCAGAGCCCCCACGGTTCAGCCCCAGCATTTT.

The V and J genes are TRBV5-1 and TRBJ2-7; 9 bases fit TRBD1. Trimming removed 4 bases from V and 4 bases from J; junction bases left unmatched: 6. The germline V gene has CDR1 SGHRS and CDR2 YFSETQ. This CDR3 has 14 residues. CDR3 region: CASSRGQGGYEQYF. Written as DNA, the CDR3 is TGCGCCAGCAGCCGGGGACAGGGTGGTTACGAGCAGTACTTC. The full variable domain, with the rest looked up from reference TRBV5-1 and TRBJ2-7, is KAGVTQTPRYLIKTRGQQVTLSCSPISGHRSVSWYQQTPGQGLQFLFEYFSETQRNKGNFPGRFSGRQFSNSRSEMNVSTLELGDSALYLCASSRGQGGYEQYFGPGTRLTVT.

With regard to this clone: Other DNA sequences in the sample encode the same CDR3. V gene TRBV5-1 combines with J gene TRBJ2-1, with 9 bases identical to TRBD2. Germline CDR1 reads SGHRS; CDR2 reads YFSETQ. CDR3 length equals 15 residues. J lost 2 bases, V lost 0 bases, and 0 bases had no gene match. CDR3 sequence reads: CASSLGLAAYNEQFF. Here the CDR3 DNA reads TGCGCCAGCAGCTTGGGACTAGCGGCCTACAATGAGCAGTTCTTC.

CDR3 nucleotide sequence: TGTGCCAGCAGTGCCTCCGCGCGTGGCTACACCTTC. Translation gives CASSASARGYTF. V gene TRBV2 combines with J gene TRBJ1-2, with D unclear. Germline loops: CDR1 SNHLY, CDR2 FYNNEI. This CDR3 contains 12 residues. Trimming removed 4 bases from V and 7 bases from J, with 10 bases in between.

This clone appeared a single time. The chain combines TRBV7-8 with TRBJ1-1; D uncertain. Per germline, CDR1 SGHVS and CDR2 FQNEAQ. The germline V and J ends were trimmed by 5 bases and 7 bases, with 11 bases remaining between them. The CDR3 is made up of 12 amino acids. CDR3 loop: CASSLGHDEAFF. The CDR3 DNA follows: TGTGCCAGCAGCCTAGGGCATGATGAAGCTTTCTTT.